Listed below are T cell receptor beta chains from one sample, sequenced in a study of blood T cell repertoires in COVID-19. Produced via immunoSEQ multiplex PCR; TCRdb's table is partial and in-frame only. The table includes 100,000 to 120,000 clones, about 80% detected once. The sample comprised peripheral blood. The receptors come from a woman aged 80 or older with active or convalescent COVID-19. CDR3s include the opening cysteine and the closing phenylalanine or tryptophan. A D gene is named only where the DNA matches it firmly. Expanded clones are given a class, and other clones once, few, many or no size at all.

abundance	v_gene	j_gene	d_gene	CDR3nt	CDR3aa
NA	TRBV23-1	TRBJ2-1	TRBD1	TGCGCCAGCAGTCAAGACAGGGTAGGGGGTCAATCGAGCTCCTACAATGAGCAGTTCTTC	CASSQDRVGGQSSSYNEQFF
NA	TRBV25-1	TRBJ2-7	NA	TGTGCCAGCAGTGACTTTAGGACTTACGAGCAGTACTTC	CASSDFRTYEQYF
NA	TRBV5-5	TRBJ1-2	TRBD1	TGTGCCAGCAGCTTGGGACAGGGAAACTATGGCTACACCTTC	CASSLGQGNYGYTF
once	TRBV5-1	TRBJ2-7	TRBD1	TGCGCCAGCAGCCCAAGGATTCCCGGGACAGGAACCTACGAGCAGTACTTC	CASSPRIPGTGTYEQYF
NA	TRBV29-1	TRBJ2-1	NA	TGCAGCGTTGTCGGGATCCAAGTCTACAATGAGCAGTTCTTC	CSVVGIQVYNEQFF
NA	TRBV6-4	TRBJ2-7	TRBD2	TGTGCCAGCAGTGACTCGGCTAGCGGGATCAACGAGCAGTACTTC	CASSDSASGINEQYF
NA	TRBV5-4	TRBJ2-5	TRBD1	TGTGCCAGCAGCCCGGGACAGGCTAGGGAGACCCAGTACTTC	CASSPGQARETQYF
NA	TRBV7-2	TRBJ1-4	TRBD1	TGTGCCAGCAGCTCCAGACAGGGTTCGGGGGAGGAAAAACTGTTTTTT	CASSSRQGSGEEKLFF
NA	TRBV2	TRBJ1-2	TRBD1	TGTGCCAGCCGGGACAGGGGGAGAACGAACTATGGCTACACCTTC	CASRDRGRTNYGYTF
NA	TRBV11-2	TRBJ2-7	TRBD2	TGTGCCAGCAGCACACCGACTAGCCGAACCTACGAGCAGTACTTC	CASSTPTSRTYEQYF
NA	TRBV5-1	TRBJ2-3	NA	TGCGCCAGCAGCTTGGCCGCGCGGAGCACAGATACGCAGTATTTT	CASSLAARSTDTQYF
NA	TRBV2	TRBJ1-2	TRBD1	TGTGCCAGCAGCCTACAGGGGAATTGGAGTGGCTACACCTTC	CASSLQGNWSGYTF
NA	TRBV25-1	TRBJ1-2	TRBD1	TGTGCCAGCAGGGGATCCGGGACAGAAGGAGGCTACACCTTC	CASRGSGTEGGYTF
NA	TRBV6-5	TRBJ2-1	TRBD2	TGTGCCAGCACCCGGACTAGCGGGAGTCTGAATGAGCAGTTCTTC	CASTRTSGSLNEQFF
NA	TRBV7-6	TRBJ2-7	NA	TGTGCCAGCAGCCCGAGGACAGCCTACGAGCAGTACTTC	CASSPRTAYEQYF
NA	TRBV6-6	TRBJ2-7	TRBD1	TGTGCCAGCAGTATGCCGGGACAGGGGGCTTTCGAGCAGTACTTC	CASSMPGQGAFEQYF
NA	TRBV5-4	TRBJ2-5	TRBD1	TGTGCCAGCAGCCCACGGGACAGCTTGCAAGAGACCCAGTACTTC	CASSPRDSLQETQYF
few	TRBV5-1	TRBJ2-5	TRBD1	TGCGCCAGCAGCCCCAGACAGGGACATCTGGGGGAGACCCAGTACTTC	CASSPRQGHLGETQYF
NA	TRBV4-2	TRBJ2-5	NA	TGTGCCAGCAGCCAAGGCGGGATTTACCAAGAGACCCAGTACTTC	CASSQGGIYQETQYF
NA	TRBV29-1	TRBJ1-2	NA	TGCAGCGTTGAACAGGGCGGCTACACCTTC	CSVEQGGYTF
NA	TRBV4-2	TRBJ2-3	NA	TGTGCCAGCAGCCAAGGGCCACTACTTTTTAGCACAGATACGCAGTATTTT	CASSQGPLLFSTDTQYF
NA	TRBV9	TRBJ2-3	TRBD2	TGTGCCAGCAGCTCCACTAGCGGGAGATCAGATACGCAGTATTTT	CASSSTSGRSDTQYF
NA	TRBV19	TRBJ1-3	NA	TGTGCCAGTACCAGCAGGGTCTCTGGAAACACCATATATTTT	CASTSRVSGNTIYF
NA	TRBV4-1	TRBJ1-3	NA	TGCGCCAGCAGCCAACTCCTGGGGGCGGCTCACTCTGGAAACACCATATATTTT	CASSQLLGAAHSGNTIYF
NA	TRBV5-5	TRBJ1-2	TRBD1	TGTGCCAGCAGCCCCCACCAGGACAGGCCCTATGGCTACACCTTC	CASSPHQDRPYGYTF
few	TRBV6-2/TRBV6-3	TRBJ2-7	TRBD2	TGTGCCAGCACCCCTGAGCGTGGGACTAGGTACGAGCAGTACTTC	CASTPERGTRYEQYF
NA	TRBV2	TRBJ2-7	TRBD1	TGTGCCAGCAGTGAAGGACAGGGGCGCGAGCAGTACTTC	CASSEGQGREQYF
NA	TRBV11-2	TRBJ2-3	NA	TGTGCCAGCAGCCGACTTGGGTCGATACGAGTTACGCAGTATTTT	CASSRLGSIRVTQYF
NA	TRBV19	TRBJ1-3	TRBD1	TGTGCCAGCAGACAGGGCTCTGGAAACACCATATATTTT	CASRQGSGNTIYF
NA	TRBV7-2	TRBJ1-2	NA	TGTGCCAGCAGCTTACTGGCGGGGGGGCGGGATGGCTACACCTTC	CASSLLAGGRDGYTF
NA	TRBV15	TRBJ2-5	TRBD1	TGTGCCACCAGCAGAGATTCGCGACAGGGGGGGACCCAGTACTTC	CATSRDSRQGGTQYF
NA	TRBV7-3	TRBJ2-1	NA	TGTGCCAGCAGCTTACAGGGGGGCGCCAGCTCCTACAATGAGCAGTTCTTC	CASSLQGGASSYNEQFF
NA	TRBV5-1	TRBJ2-5	NA	TGCGCCAGCAGCTTGGTTGGGACACCCCAAGAGACCCAGTACTTC	CASSLVGTPQETQYF
NA	TRBV19	TRBJ2-5	TRBD2	TGTGCCAGTAGTAGCCCTAGCGGGACCCAGTACTTC	CASSSPSGTQYF
NA	TRBV18	TRBJ2-1	TRBD2	TGTGCCAGCTCACCATCTGCGGGAGGATCCTACAATGAGCAGTTCTTC	CASSPSAGGSYNEQFF
few	TRBV11-2	TRBJ2-2	NA	TGTGCCAGCAGCGCCCTGGGAGAGAGCGGGCTGTTTTTT	CASSALGESGLFF
NA	TRBV18	TRBJ2-1	TRBD2	TGTGCCAGCTCACCACCGCCTAGCGGGAGGGCCAATGAGCAGTTCTTC	CASSPPPSGRANEQFF
NA	TRBV5-1	TRBJ2-1	TRBD1	TGCGCCAGCAGCGTGAATACAGGGGCCCCATCCAATGAGCAGTTCTTC	CASSVNTGAPSNEQFF
NA	TRBV7-2	TRBJ2-2	NA	TGTGCCAGCAGCTTAGCAGTAGGGGGGGTGACCGGGGAGCTGTTTTTT	CASSLAVGGVTGELFF
NA	TRBV6-1	TRBJ2-2	NA	TGTGCCAGCAGTGAAATTCGCGGAATAAACACCGGGGAGCTGTTTTTT	CASSEIRGINTGELFF
NA	TRBV19	TRBJ1-5	NA	TGTGCCAGTAGTATAGAAACAGATCAGCCCCAGCATTTT	CASSIETDQPQHF
once	TRBV6-5	TRBJ2-7	TRBD1	TGTGCCAGCAGCCCAGCGGGACAGGGGGATCGCGAGCAGTACTTC	CASSPAGQGDREQYF
once	TRBV27	TRBJ2-7	TRBD2	TGTGCCAGCAGTTTAAGTGAGACTAGCCTCTACGAGCAGTACTTC	CASSLSETSLYEQYF
NA	TRBV30	TRBJ1-2	NA	TGTGCCTGGAGTGTACTCGGTGGAGTCGACTATGGCTACACCTTC	CAWSVLGGVDYGYTF
NA	TRBV28	TRBJ1-2	TRBD1	TGTGCCAGCACCCTAACCGGACAGGGGCTCGACTATGGCTACACCTTC	CASTLTGQGLDYGYTF
NA	TRBV2	TRBJ2-7	TRBD2	TGTGCCAGCAGTCCTAGCGGTTCTCGAACCTACGAGCAGTACTTC	CASSPSGSRTYEQYF
NA	TRBV10-3	TRBJ2-2	TRBD2	TGTGCCATCAGTGAGTCTCGGCTAGCGGGAGAGGCGGCGAACACCGGGGAGCTGTTTTTT	CAISESRLAGEAANTGELFF
NA	TRBV7-9	TRBJ1-1	NA	TGTGCCAGCAGCCCCACCCCAGGGGTGAGCACTGAAGCTTTCTTT	CASSPTPGVSTEAFF
NA	TRBV30	TRBJ1-5	NA	TGTGCCTGGAGCGGGGTAGGAGTCCCAAGGAATCAGCCCCAGCATTTT	CAWSGVGVPRNQPQHF
NA	TRBV10-3	TRBJ2-2	TRBD2	TGTGCCATCAGTGAGTCGAGCGGGAGCCGAACCGGGGAGCTGTTTTTT	CAISESSGSRTGELFF
NA	TRBV1	TRBJ1-2	NA	TGCACCAGCAGCCAAGTTACCCGGGACAGGGATGGCTACACCTTC	CTSSQVTRDRDGYTF
NA	TRBV9	TRBJ2-7	NA	TGTGCCAGCAGCGTAGCTCCCCCGCCAGAGGACGAGCAGTACTTC	CASSVAPPPEDEQYF
once	TRBV7-2	TRBJ2-3	NA	TGTGCCAGCAGCCCAGGGACTTCTAGAGATACGCAGTATTTT	CASSPGTSRDTQYF
NA	TRBV6-2/TRBV6-3	TRBJ1-1	TRBD1	TGTGCCAGCAGTTACTCGACAGGGTGGGGGACTGAAGCTTTCTTT	CASSYSTGWGTEAFF
NA	TRBV15	TRBJ1-1	NA	TGTGCCACCAGCAGAGATACAGGGTTTTTATCGGGAGCTTTCTTT	CATSRDTGFLSGAFF
NA	TRBV29-1	TRBJ1-1	NA	TGCAGCGTTGCTTGGCGGGGGGGCACTGAAGCTTTCTTT	CSVAWRGGTEAFF
NA	TRBV28	TRBJ1-5	NA	TGTGCCAGCACCGGGGGGCAGGGGAATCAGCCCCAGCATTTT	CASTGGQGNQPQHF